The 20 T cell receptor beta chains listed next were all sequenced from one sample in a study of cytotoxic CD8 clonotypes in ibrutinib-treated CLL. TCRdb's table, derived via immunoSEQ multiplex PCR, lists solely in-frame clones and lacks some. Of about 300,000 clones listed, about 61% are singletons. The sequencing used PBMCs, collected after 36 months of ibrutinib treatment. The source of these receptors is a human donor with chronic lymphocytic leukemia.

This clone turned up a few times. CDR3 sequence: CASSYGLAGVEQYF. The CDR3 bases are TGTGCCAGCAGTTACGGACTAGCGGGAGTTGAGCAGTACTTC. The chain links TRBV6-6 to TRBJ2-7; TRBD2 matches 13 bases. J gave up 7 bases and V 2 bases, and 2 bases lay outside the gene matches. This CDR3 comprises 14 residues. Germline V lookup: CDR1 MNHNY, CDR2 SVGAGI (reference sequence).

CDR3 sequence (DNA): TGCGCCAGCAGCCAGGCCGGAATAGGCAATCAGCCCCAGCATTTT. Translated, it gives CASSQAGIGNQPQHF. The chain recombines TRBV4-1 with TRBJ1-5; D gene unclear. Trimming shortened V by 3 bases and J by 2 bases, and 11 bases separated the two germline ends. The germline gives CDR1 MGHRA, CDR2 YSYEKL. The CDR3 extends over 15 amino acids.

The rearrangement links TRBV5-6 to TRBJ2-7, with D maybe TRBD1 (5 bases). This CDR3 is 14 amino acids long. CDR1 and CDR2 (germline): SGHDT, YYEEEE. V lost 4 bases and J 2 bases, leaving 13 bases between the germline ends. In DNA, the CDR3 is TGTGCCAGCAGCCAGGTACAGGACCCCTACGAGCAGTACTTC. It yields the protein CASSQVQDPYEQYF.

The chain is built from TRBV29-1 and TRBJ2-1, with 10 bases identical to TRBD2. V trimming: 7 bases; J trimming: 4 bases; junction bases outside the gene matches: 1. The CDR3 runs to 12 residues. From germline, CDR1 is SQVTM and CDR2 ANQGSEA. The CDR3 nucleotides read TGCAGCGGGACTAGCGGATACAATGAGCAGTTCTTC. Protein sequence: CSGTSGYNEQFF.

This sequence joins TRBV27 and TRBJ1-2; TRBD1 matches at 7 bases. J gave up 7 bases and V 6 bases, and 14 bases lay outside the gene matches. Germline V gives CDR1 MNHEY, CDR2 SMNVEV (reference sequence). The length of the CDR3 is 15 residues. The CDR3 region has the DNA TGTGCCAGCAGGGGGTACCGGGACAGTCAGGGTGGCTACACCTTC. Amino acid sequence: CASRGYRDSQGGYTF.

The chain has TRBV11-3 and TRBJ2-7, with 10 bases aligning to TRBD1. J gave up 4 bases and V 1 base, and 10 bases lay outside the gene matches. Germline V lookup: CDR1 SGHNT, CDR2 YENEEA. This CDR3 region has 17 residues. The CDR3: CASSLVPGQGLRYEQYF. In DNA, the CDR3 is TGTGCCAGCAGCTTAGTTCCGGGACAGGGGTTGCGGTACGAGCAGTACTTC.

The rearrangement uses TRBV25-1 and TRBJ1-4; D remains ambiguous. Germline values: CDR1 MGHDK, CDR2 SYGVNS. The CDR3 totals 14 residues. Between the trimmed V and J ends, which lost 2 bases and 3 bases, there was a span of 7 bases. The CDR3 here is CASSETVSNEKLFF. CDR3 bases: TGTGCCAGCAGTGAAACAGTTTCTAATGAAAAACTGTTTTTT.

The gene calls are TRBV11-2 and TRBJ1-6, with D perhaps matching TRBD1 (6 bases). The CDR3 totals 14 residues. CDR1 and CDR2 from the germline V gene are SGHAT and FQNNGV. The V end lost 5 bases, the J end lost 5 bases, and 10 bases lay between the germline ends. In DNA form, the CDR3 reads TGTGCCAGCAGCCCAAGGACAGATAATTCACCCCTCCACTTT. Translated, it gives CASSPRTDNSPLHF.

The J gene is TRBJ2-2, the V gene TRBV4-3; TRBD2 matches 9 bases. Trimming at V came to 4 bases and at J to 4 bases, leaving 13 bases not matched to a gene. The length of the CDR3 is 18 residues. Germline CDR1 LGHNA, CDR2 YSLEER. CDR3 region: CASSLSRLAGEVTGELFF. CDR3 in DNA: TGCGCCAGCAGCCTTAGCAGGTTAGCGGGAGAGGTCACCGGGGAGCTGTTTTTT.

CDR3 protein: CASRPSGLSYNEQFF. The CDR3 DNA sequence: TGTGCCAGCAGACCTAGCGGGCTATCCTACAATGAGCAGTTCTTC. The V gene is TRBV11-2, the J gene TRBJ2-1; 8 bases align to TRBD2. The V segment lost 6 bases and the J segment 1 base; nucleotides outside the gene matches: 5. From germline, CDR1 is SGHAT and CDR2 FQNNGV. The length of the CDR3 is 15 residues.

This clone was seen more than once but under ten times. The J gene is TRBJ2-2, the V gene TRBV7-2, with TRBD2 identical over 15 bases. This CDR3 has 18 amino acids. V was clipped by 5 bases and J by 3 bases; unmatched bases: 7. Per the germline V gene, CDR1 is SGHTA and CDR2 is FQGNSA. The CDR3 loop reads CASSTRTSGRVYTGELFF. DNA of the CDR3: TGTGCCAGCAGCACACGGACTAGCGGGAGGGTGTACACCGGGGAGCTGTTTTTT.

The rearrangement joins TRBV7-2 to TRBJ1-4; tentative D call: TRBD1 (5 bases). The V gene lost 5 bases and the J gene lost 11 bases, with 15 bases spanning the gap. The CDR3 consists of 13 residues. Germline V CDR1 and CDR2: SGHTA, FQGNSA. The CDR3: CASSPAFGTKLFF. DNA for the CDR3: TGTGCCAGCAGCCCAGCGTTCGGGACGAAACTGTTTTTT. The variable domain in full, with the rest retrieved from reference TRBV7-2 and TRBJ1-4, is GAGVSQSPSNKVTEKGKDVELRCDPISGHTALYWYRQSLGQGLEFLIYFQGNSAPDKSGLPSDRFSAERTGGSVSTLTIQRTQQEDSAVYLCASSPAFGTKLFFGSGTQLSVL.

The J gene is TRBJ2-1, the V gene TRBV7-2; 10 bases fit TRBD2. This CDR3 has 17 amino acids. Germline V lookup: CDR1 SGHTA, CDR2 FQGNSA. V gave up 5 bases and J gave up 2 bases; unmatched junction bases: 9. CDR3: CASSVRPGLATYNEQFF. For the CDR3, the DNA is TGTGCCAGCAGCGTAAGACCGGGACTAGCGACCTACAATGAGCAGTTCTTC.

V is TRBV19 and J is TRBJ2-7; possibly TRBD1 for D (6 bases). V was pared by 3 bases and J by 1 base, with 13 bases between. Germline lookup yields CDR1 LNHDA and CDR2 SQIVND (reference sequence). The CDR3 sequence is 15 residues long. The CDR3, as DNA: TGTGCCAGTAGTATCGAGGGACATGGATCCTACGAGCAGTACTTC. The encoded protein is CASSIEGHGSYEQYF. Complete variable domain (other parts from reference TRBV19 and TRBJ2-7): DGGITQSPKYLFRKEGQNVTLSCEQNLNHDAMYWYRQDPGQGLRLIYYSQIVNDFQKGDIAEGYSVSREKKESFPLTVTSAQKNPTAFYLCASSIEGHGSYEQYFGPGTRLTVT.

This clone came up once. The chain recombines TRBV29-1 with TRBJ2-5; D ambiguous. Trimming cost V 5 bases and J 2 bases, with 18 bases left between them. The CDR3 length is 15 residues. Germline V gene sequence: CDR1 SQVTM, CDR2 ANQGSEA. Written as DNA, the CDR3 is TGCAGCGTTACCCCGAGTTATGCGTTACAAGAGACCCAGTACTTC. Its protein is CSVTPSYALQETQYF.

J is TRBJ1-4 and V is TRBV5-1; no clear D. The CDR3 length is 14 residues. Germline-derived CDR1 and CDR2 are SGHRS and YFSETQ. V lost 1 base and J 5 bases, leaving 9 bases between the germline ends. The CDR3 reads CASSLSTQNEKLFF. CDR3 coding DNA: TGCGCCAGCAGCTTGTCAACCCAAAATGAAAAACTGTTTTTT. Filled out from reference TRBV5-1 and TRBJ1-4, the complete variable domain reads KAGVTQTPRYLIKTRGQQVTLSCSPISGHRSVSWYQQTPGQGLQFLFEYFSETQRNKGNFPGRFSGRQFSNSRSEMNVSTLELGDSALYLCASSLSTQNEKLFFGSGTQLSVL.

This rearrangement joins TRBV7-8 to TRBJ1-1; D gene unclear. The CDR3 is 12 residues long. The germline V gene encodes CDR1 SGHVS and CDR2 FQNEAQ. With 4 bases removed from V and 7 bases from J, the gap between germline ends came to 10 bases. CDR3 nucleotides: TGTGCCAGCAGCTCATCCCACTTTGAAGCTTTCTTT. This encodes CASSSSHFEAFF.

This chain connects TRBV5-1 to TRBJ2-5; the match to TRBD1 covers 12 bases. Germline V gene data show CDR1 as SGHRS and CDR2 as YFSETQ. V was clipped by 0 bases and J by 5 bases; unmatched bases: 2. The CDR3 loop spans 15 amino acids. The CDR3 region is CASSLAGTGGETQYF. Here the CDR3 DNA reads TGCGCCAGCAGCTTGGCTGGGACAGGGGGCGAGACCCAGTACTTC.

The chain joins TRBV27 to TRBJ2-1; TRBD2 agrees at 8 bases. Losses at the gene ends were 2 bases for V and 8 bases for J; bases not matched to a gene: 11. The CDR3 loop spans 16 amino acids. Germline-derived CDR1 and CDR2 are MNHEY and SMNVEV (reference sequence). DNA for the CDR3: TGTGCCAGCAGTTTACTCTCCGGGACTAGTTTTTATGAGCAGTTCTTC. It translates to CASSLLSGTSFYEQFF.

Written as DNA, the CDR3 is TGCAGCGTTGAGGTGGGTTTTTACAATGAGCAGTTCTTC. Amino acid sequence: CSVEVGFYNEQFF. This rearrangement joins TRBV29-1 to TRBJ2-1; D ambiguous. Germline V gene sequence: CDR1 SQVTM, CDR2 ANQGSEA. The CDR3 runs to 13 residues. The V end was cut by 3 bases, the J end by 4 bases, with 10 bases between.